These T cell receptor beta chains were read from a single sample in a study of T cell repertoires in cytomegalovirus infection. One entry per CDR3 protein results from TCRdb running MiXCR on the reads. The sample carries approximately 500,000 distinct CDR3 sequences, approximately 15% recorded once. Sequencing was done on a sample of CD8+ T cells from PBMCs. The receptors were sampled from a human donor in good health (CMV status not recorded). Some clones in this sample may be carry-over from other donors' samples. The conserved cysteine and the conserved F or W are not part of the CDR3 here.

cdr3_aa j_call v_call
ASSQTGLYSYEQY TRBJ2-7 TRBV7-9
ASSVVGSGRTDTQY TRBJ2-3 TRBV9
ASSLLRQGPTNTEAF TRBJ1-1 TRBV5-1
ASSQGLREGLYEQY TRBJ2-7 TRBV4-2
ASSFRSGRVTYNEQF TRBJ2-1 TRBV4-1
SVEDQGGGGAF TRBJ1-1 TRBV29-1
ASSPGTEGPDGEKLF TRBJ1-4 TRBV28
ASGLGAAAYEQY TRBJ2-7 TRBV12-5
ASSLSGPQETQY TRBJ2-5 TRBV7-9
ASNRRGTYEQY TRBJ2-7 TRBV6-1
ASSQGQENTEAF TRBJ1-1 TRBV4-1
ASSLRAPGVAKNIQY TRBJ2-4 TRBV7-6
ASSSLWTSSGAKETQY TRBJ2-5 TRBV5-6
ASSLGQDNYGYT TRBJ1-2 TRBV7-6
ASSYLGEAQETQY TRBJ2-5 TRBV7-6